This TCR beta chain appears in the sequencing data of a study of T cell responses to AZD1222 COVID-19 vaccine. Study as a whole: Pooled in the analysis were second doses at about 4 or about 12 weeks.

The V end lost 7 bases, the J end lost 2 bases, and 14 bases lay between the germline ends. The CDR3 runs 14 residues. CDR1 and CDR2 from the germline V gene are ENHRY and SYGVKD. Comment on this clone: No antigen is known for it.

The assay was immunoSEQ multiplex PCR, and TCRdb's table has in-frame clones only and misses some. The data hold some 150,000 clones, with around 89% observed a single time. Study-level results: Among vaccine-associated CD4 TCRs, coverage spanned spike, with dominance at 160-218 and 743-854. Regions left unmutated in variants are reportedly the target of nearly half of spike-specific TCRs.

The source is an adult in good health. The chain employs TRBV10-3 and TRBJ1-1; D possibly corresponds to TRBD1 (6 bases). The sequences come from peripheral blood, collected on day 0 of AZD1222 vaccination. The CDR3 loop is CAITGAGPNTEAFF. CDR3 sequence (DNA): TGTGCCATCACAGGGGCAGGTCCTAACACTGAAGCTTTCTTT.